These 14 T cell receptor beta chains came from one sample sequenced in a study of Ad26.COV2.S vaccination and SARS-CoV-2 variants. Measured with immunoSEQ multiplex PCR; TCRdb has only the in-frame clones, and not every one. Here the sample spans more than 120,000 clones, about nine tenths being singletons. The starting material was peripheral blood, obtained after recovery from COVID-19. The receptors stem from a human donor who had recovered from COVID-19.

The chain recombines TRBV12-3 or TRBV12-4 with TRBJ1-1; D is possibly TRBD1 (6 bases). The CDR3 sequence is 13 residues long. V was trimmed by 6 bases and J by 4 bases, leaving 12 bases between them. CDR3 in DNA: TGTGCCAGCAGCCCTAGGGGGGCCACTGAAGCTTTCTTT. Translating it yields CASSPRGATEAFF.

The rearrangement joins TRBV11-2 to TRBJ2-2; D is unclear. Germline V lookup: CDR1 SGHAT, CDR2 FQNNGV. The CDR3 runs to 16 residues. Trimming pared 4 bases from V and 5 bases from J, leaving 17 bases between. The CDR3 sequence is CASSWFQFGPTGELFF. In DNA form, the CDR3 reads TGTGCCAGCAGCTGGTTCCAATTTGGGCCGACCGGGGAGCTGTTTTTT.

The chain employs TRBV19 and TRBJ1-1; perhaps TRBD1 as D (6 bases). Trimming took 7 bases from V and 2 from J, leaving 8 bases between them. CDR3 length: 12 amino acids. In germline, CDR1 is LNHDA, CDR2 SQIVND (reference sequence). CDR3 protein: CASTQGNTEAFF. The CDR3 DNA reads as TGTGCCAGTACACAGGGTAACACTGAAGCTTTCTTT.

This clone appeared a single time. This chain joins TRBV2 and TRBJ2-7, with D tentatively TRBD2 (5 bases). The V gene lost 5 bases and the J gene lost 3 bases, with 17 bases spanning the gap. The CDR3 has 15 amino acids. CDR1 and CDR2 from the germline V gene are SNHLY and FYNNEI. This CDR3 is CASSSAHLLDYEQYF. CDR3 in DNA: TGTGCCAGCAGTAGCGCTCACCTACTAGACTACGAGCAGTACTTC. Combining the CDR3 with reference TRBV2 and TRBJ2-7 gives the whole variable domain EPEVTQTPSHQVTQMGQEVILRCVPISNHLYFYWYRQILGQKVEFLVSFYNNEISEKSEIFDDQFSVERPDGSNFTLKIRSTKLEDSAMYFCASSSAHLLDYEQYFGPGTRLTVT.

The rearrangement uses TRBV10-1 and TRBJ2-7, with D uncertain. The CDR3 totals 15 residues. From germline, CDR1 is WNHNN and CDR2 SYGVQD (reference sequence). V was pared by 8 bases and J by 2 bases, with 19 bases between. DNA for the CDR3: TGCGCCAGCTCCGTTTATCCCGATCCAACCTACGAGCAGTACTTC. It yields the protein CASSVYPDPTYEQYF.

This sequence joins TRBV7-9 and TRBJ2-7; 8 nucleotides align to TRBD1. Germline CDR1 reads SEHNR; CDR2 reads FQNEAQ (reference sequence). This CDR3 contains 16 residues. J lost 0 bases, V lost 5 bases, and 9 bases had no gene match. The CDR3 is CASSLTQGELSYEQYF. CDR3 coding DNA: TGTGCCAGCAGCCTGACACAGGGGGAACTCTCCTACGAGCAGTACTTC. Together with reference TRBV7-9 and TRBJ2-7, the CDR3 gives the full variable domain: DTGVSQNPRHKITKRGQNVTFRCDPISEHNRLYWYRQTLGQGPEFLTYFQNEAQLEKSRLLSDRFSAERPKGSFSTLEIQRTEQGDSAMYLCASSLTQGELSYEQYFGPGTRLTVT.

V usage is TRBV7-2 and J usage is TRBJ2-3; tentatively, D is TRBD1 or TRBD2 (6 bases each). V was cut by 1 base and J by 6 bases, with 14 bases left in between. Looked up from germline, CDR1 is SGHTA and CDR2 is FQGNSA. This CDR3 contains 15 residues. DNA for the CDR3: TGTGCCAGCAGCTTAGGGGGGGCCGTAGGGGATACGCAGTATTTT. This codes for CASSLGGAVGDTQYF.

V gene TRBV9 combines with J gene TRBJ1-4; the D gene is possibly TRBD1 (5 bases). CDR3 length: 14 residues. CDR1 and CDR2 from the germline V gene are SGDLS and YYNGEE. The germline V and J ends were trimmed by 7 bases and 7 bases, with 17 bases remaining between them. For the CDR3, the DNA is TGTGCCAGCTCGGCGGGGGGGGGAAGTGAAAAACTGTTTTTT. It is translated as CASSAGGGSEKLFF. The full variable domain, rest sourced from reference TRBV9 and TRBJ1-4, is DSGVTQTPKHLITATGQRVTLRCSPRSGDLSVYWYQQSLDQGLQFLIQYYNGEERAKGNILERFSAQQFPDLHSELNLSSLELGDSALYFCASSAGGGSEKLFFGSGTQLSVL.

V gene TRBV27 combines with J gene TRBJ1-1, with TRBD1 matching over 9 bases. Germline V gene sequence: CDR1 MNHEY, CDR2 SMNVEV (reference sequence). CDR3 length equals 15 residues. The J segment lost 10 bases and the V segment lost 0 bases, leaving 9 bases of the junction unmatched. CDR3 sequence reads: CASSLSSRDRVGAFF. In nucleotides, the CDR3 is TGTGCCAGCAGTTTATCGTCCCGGGACAGGGTTGGAGCTTTCTTT.

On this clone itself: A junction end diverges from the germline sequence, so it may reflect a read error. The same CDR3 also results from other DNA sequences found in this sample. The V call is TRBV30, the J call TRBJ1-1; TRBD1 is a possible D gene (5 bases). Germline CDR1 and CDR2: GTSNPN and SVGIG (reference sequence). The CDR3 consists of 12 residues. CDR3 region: CAWTTEEIGAFF. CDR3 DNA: TGTGCCTGGACGACAGAAGAGATAGGAGCTTTTTTT.

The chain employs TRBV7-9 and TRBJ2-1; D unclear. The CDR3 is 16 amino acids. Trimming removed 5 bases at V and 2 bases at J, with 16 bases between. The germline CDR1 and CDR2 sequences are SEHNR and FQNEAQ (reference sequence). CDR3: CASSPVSDPTYNEQFF. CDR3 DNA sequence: TGTGCCAGCAGCCCGGTTTCGGATCCAACCTACAATGAGCAGTTCTTC.

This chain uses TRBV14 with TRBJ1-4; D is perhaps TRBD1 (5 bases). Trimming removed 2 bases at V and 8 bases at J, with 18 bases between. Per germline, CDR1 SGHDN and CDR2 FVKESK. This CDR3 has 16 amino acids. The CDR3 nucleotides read TGTGCCAGCAGCCAATCGGGTGCAGGGATCCGAGAAAAACTGTTTTTT. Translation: CASSQSGAGIREKLFF.

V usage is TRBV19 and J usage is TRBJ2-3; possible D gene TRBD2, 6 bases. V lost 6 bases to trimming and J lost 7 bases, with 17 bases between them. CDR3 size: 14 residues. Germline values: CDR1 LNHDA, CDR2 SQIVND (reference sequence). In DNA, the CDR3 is TGTGCCAGTAGAGGGTCCCATGGAGGGAATACGCAGTATTTT. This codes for CASRGSHGGNTQYF.

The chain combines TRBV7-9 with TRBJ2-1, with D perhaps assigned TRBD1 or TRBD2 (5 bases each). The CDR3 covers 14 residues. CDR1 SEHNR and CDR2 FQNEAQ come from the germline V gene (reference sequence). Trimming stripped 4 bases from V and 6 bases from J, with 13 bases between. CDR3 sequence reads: CASSSGTEPNEQFF. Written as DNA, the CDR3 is TGTGCCAGCAGCTCCGGGACGGAACCCAATGAGCAGTTCTTC. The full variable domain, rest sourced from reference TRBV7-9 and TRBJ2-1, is DTGVSQNPRHKITKRGQNVTFRCDPISEHNRLYWYRQTLGQGPEFLTYFQNEAQLEKSRLLSDRFSAERPKGSFSTLEIQRTEQGDSAMYLCASSSGTEPNEQFFGPGTRLTVL.